Listed here is a single T cell receptor (beta chain). The source of the sample is a study of blood T cell repertoires in COVID-19. Study-level information: Samples representing acute and convalescent COVID-19 were sourced from the United States, Italy and Spain. Nucleic acid was either cDNA or gDNA, and it came from T cells, B-cell-depleted T cells, or PBMCs.

Seattle patients were enrolled while actively infected and followed longitudinally. This CDR3 is 17 amino acids long. Germline CDR1 MGHRA, CDR2 YSYEKL. Losses at the gene ends were 0 bases for V and 7 bases for J; bases not matched to a gene: 7. Per the original data handling: Nucleated cell number was recorded as an estimate derived from reference gene primer amplification. Only in-frame clones appear in the TCRdb table, and some are missing; sequencing was by immunoSEQ multiplex PCR. The V and J calls and the clone size are those of that table, but D and trimming were determined from the DNA. In the table there are some 240,000 clones, around nine tenths of which are singletons.

The sample consisted of peripheral blood. This TCR was sampled from a man between 60 and 75 years old with COVID-19, enrolled during active disease. The chain employs TRBV4-1 and TRBJ2-2, with TRBD2 matching 11 bases. The DNA for the CDR3 is TGCGCCAGCAGCCAAGATGCGGGACTAGCGGTCGTCGGGGAGCTGTTTTTT. Its protein product is CASSQDAGLAVVGELFF.